The 19 T cell receptor beta chains given below trace back to one sample, sequenced in a study of cytomegalovirus exposure and HLA in healthy donors. Only in-frame clones appear in the TCRdb table, and some are missing; sequencing was by immunoSEQ multiplex PCR. The sample lists 150,000 to 200,000 clones, about four fifths occurring once. Sequencing used PBMCs. The source is a man aged 25 to 40 in good health and CMV-seropositive.

The V call is TRBV19, the J call TRBJ1-5, with 7 positions matching TRBD1. Germline V gene sequence: CDR1 LNHDA, CDR2 SQIVND (reference sequence). The junction had 7 bases not matched to a gene; V was cut back by 11 bases and J by 0 bases. There are 14 residues in the CDR3. The CDR3: CASHRGYSNQPQHF. Here the CDR3 DNA reads TGTGCCTCACACAGGGGATATAGCAATCAGCCCCAGCATTTT.

This clone came up once. J is TRBJ2-4 and V is TRBV7-9; 7 bases fit TRBD2. The CDR3 sequence is 16 residues long. CDR1 and CDR2 from the germline V gene are SEHNR and FQNEAQ (reference sequence). V lost 5 bases to trimming and J lost 0 bases; unmatched junction nucleotides: 7. The CDR3 DNA reads TGTGCCAGCAGCCGACGGGGGGAACTAGCCAAAAACATTCAGTACTTC. This codes for CASSRRGELAKNIQYF.

The chain uses TRBV4-1 and TRBJ1-3; D remains ambiguous. The CDR3 length is 15 residues. Germline-derived CDR1 and CDR2 are MGHRA and YSYEKL. V lost 0 bases and J 0 bases, leaving 6 bases between the germline ends. The CDR3 DNA sequence: TGCGCCAGCAGCCAAGACCGGAGCTCTGGAAACACCATATATTTT. Translating gives CASSQDRSSGNTIYF.

The rearrangement uses TRBV7-3 and TRBJ1-3; D might be TRBD1 (6 bases). The CDR3 has 15 residues. Germline lookup yields CDR1 SGHTA and CDR2 FQGTGA. V lost 5 bases and J lost 4, with 15 bases in between. The CDR3: CASSPAGVGGNTIYF. The CDR3 nucleotides read TGTGCCAGCAGCCCTGCAGGGGTTGGCGGAAACACCATATATTTT.

The chain combines TRBV30 with TRBJ2-1, with D tentatively TRBD1 (6 bases). The CDR3 runs to 15 residues. With 4 bases removed from V and 2 bases from J, the gap between germline ends came to 15 bases. CDR1 is GTSNPN, CDR2 SVGIG, per germline (reference sequence). This chain's CDR3 is CAWKRGIFTYNEQFF. The CDR3 region has the DNA TGTGCCTGGAAAAGGGGGATCTTCACCTACAATGAGCAGTTCTTC.

This chain joins TRBV5-6 and TRBJ1-1; D is uncertain. This CDR3 has 16 residues. Germline CDR1 is SGHDT and CDR2 is YYEEEE. Trimming cost V 4 bases and J 0 bases, with 16 bases left between them. The CDR3 reads CASSPGVGRMNTEAFF. Written as DNA, the CDR3 is TGTGCCAGCAGCCCCGGGGTGGGCCGCATGAACACTGAAGCTTTCTTT.

J is TRBJ2-1 and V is TRBV11-2; 8 bases align to TRBD1. The CDR3 sequence is 15 residues long. After removal of 0 bases from V and 11 bases from J, the junction contained 9 bases not matched to a gene. Germline loops: CDR1 SGHAT, CDR2 FQNNGV. The CDR3 protein is CASSLDGGRGRKQFF. The CDR3 nucleotides read TGTGCCAGCAGCTTAGATGGCGGCAGGGGGCGAAAGCAGTTCTTC.

The chain is built from TRBV13 and TRBJ2-7; 10 bases are a match to TRBD1. There are 14 residues in the CDR3. V dropped 5 bases and J dropped 3; count of bases not matched to a gene: 4. Per germline, CDR1 PRHDT and CDR2 FYEKMQ (reference sequence). The CDR3 reads CASSDRGLYYEQYF. The CDR3 DNA is TGTGCCAGCAGCGACAGGGGGCTATACTACGAGCAGTACTTC.

This sequence joins TRBV7-6 and TRBJ2-1, with 13 bases fitting TRBD2. Germline values: CDR1 SGHVS, CDR2 FNYEAQ. This CDR3 is built from 16 residues. V shed 5 bases and J 6 bases; nucleotides not matched to a gene: 7. CDR3 bases: TGTGCCAGCAGCACCGGACTAGCGGGGGTAAGCAATGAGCAGTTCTTC. This encodes CASSTGLAGVSNEQFF.

The V and J genes are TRBV9 and TRBJ2-1; TRBD1 might be the D (6 bases). The CDR3 loop spans 15 amino acids. V shed 4 bases and J shed 2 bases, with 13 bases lying between them. Germline values: CDR1 SGDLS, CDR2 YYNGEE. The CDR3: CASSRSGDPYNEQFF. The CDR3 nucleotides read TGTGCCAGCAGCCGTTCAGGGGACCCCTACAATGAGCAGTTCTTC.

The genes are TRBV7-2 and TRBJ1-3; D may be TRBD1 (5 bases). The CDR3 is 15 residues long. The ends were cut back, 6 bases at V and 0 bases at J, with 12 bases in the middle. The germline V gene encodes CDR1 SGHTA and CDR2 FQGNSA. The CDR3 DNA reads as TGTGCCAGCAGTCCCCCGGGGGGCTCTGGAAACACCATATATTTT. Protein sequence: CASSPPGGSGNTIYF.

The V call is TRBV29-1, the J call TRBJ1-2; 7 positions agree with TRBD1. Unmatched junction bases numbered 10, after V lost 7 bases and J lost 5 bases. The CDR3 covers 13 residues. The germline V gene has CDR1 SQVTM and CDR2 ANQGSEA. As DNA, the CDR3 is TGCAGCGCCAACGACGGCAGGGGGTATGGCTACACCTTC. It is translated as CSANDGRGYGYTF.

This clone appeared a few times. This sequence joins TRBV18 and TRBJ1-5; TRBD1 agrees at 10 bases. This CDR3 contains 14 residues. Germline V gene data show CDR1 as KGHSH and CDR2 as LQKENI. The junction had 3 bases not matched to a gene; V was cut back by 6 bases and J by 4 bases. CDR3 region: CASSGTGENQPQHF. In DNA form, the CDR3 reads TGTGCCAGCTCGGGGACAGGGGAGAATCAGCCCCAGCATTTT.

The chain joins TRBV28 to TRBJ2-5; TRBD2 matches 9 bases. The CDR3 is made up of 15 amino acids. The germline V gene has CDR1 MDHEN and CDR2 SYDVKM. Losses at the gene ends were 5 bases for V and 2 bases for J; bases not matched to a gene: 6. The CDR3: CASSPLAGGQETQYF. As DNA, the CDR3 is TGTGCCAGCAGTCCCTTGGCGGGAGGGCAAGAGACCCAGTACTTC.

The chain couples TRBV6-1 to TRBJ2-7, with TRBD1 matching over 9 bases. CDR3 length: 14 amino acids. After removal of 7 bases from V and 3 bases from J, the junction contained 7 bases not matched to a gene. Germline values: CDR1 MNHNS, CDR2 SASEGT. The CDR3 protein is CASTLQGAYYEQYF. DNA for the CDR3: TGTGCCAGCACCCTACAGGGGGCTTACTACGAGCAGTACTTC.

This clone occurred a few times. At the DNA level, this CDR3 is encoded by other sequences in the same sample as well. V gene TRBV7-9 combines with J gene TRBJ2-7; the match to TRBD2 covers 11 bases. The CDR3 runs 13 residues. V shed 3 bases, J shed 5 bases, and the junction held 0 bases outside the gene matches. CDR1 SEHNR and CDR2 FQNEAQ come from the germline V gene (reference sequence). CDR3 bases: TGTGCCAGCAGCTTTAGCGGGGGGGACGAGCAGTACTTC. Amino acids: CASSFSGGDEQYF.

The chain recombines TRBV9 with TRBJ2-7; TRBD2 matches 7 bases. Trimming removed 1 base from V and 5 bases from J; junction bases left unmatched: 0. From germline, CDR1 is SGDLS and CDR2 YYNGEE. The CDR3 is 12 amino acids. CDR3 in amino acids: CASSVREDEQYF. In DNA form, the CDR3 reads TGTGCCAGCAGCGTACGGGAGGACGAGCAGTACTTC. The whole variable domain, filled in from reference TRBV9 and TRBJ2-7, reads DSGVTQTPKHLITATGQRVTLRCSPRSGDLSVYWYQQSLDQGLQFLIQYYNGEERAKGNILERFSAQQFPDLHSELNLSSLELGDSALYFCASSVREDEQYFGPGTRLTVT.

V and J are TRBV14 and TRBJ2-1, with 8 bases lining up with TRBD1. This CDR3 region has 15 residues. V lost 2 bases, J lost 7 bases, and 7 bases stayed unmatched. Germline V gives CDR1 SGHDN, CDR2 FVKESK. The CDR3 protein is CASSQNRGAGNEQFF. CDR3 nucleotides: TGTGCCAGCAGCCAAAACAGGGGGGCCGGGAATGAGCAGTTCTTC.

The CDR3 sequence: CARSPSGRTDTQYF. Written as DNA, the CDR3 is TGTGCCAGAAGCCCTAGCGGACGCACAGATACGCAGTATTTT. This chain links TRBV28 with TRBJ2-3, with 7 nucleotides matching TRBD2. The CDR3 consists of 14 residues. Looked up from germline, CDR1 is MDHEN and CDR2 is SYDVKM. The V gene end was trimmed by 9 bases and the J gene end by 1 base; junction bases not matched to a gene: 7.